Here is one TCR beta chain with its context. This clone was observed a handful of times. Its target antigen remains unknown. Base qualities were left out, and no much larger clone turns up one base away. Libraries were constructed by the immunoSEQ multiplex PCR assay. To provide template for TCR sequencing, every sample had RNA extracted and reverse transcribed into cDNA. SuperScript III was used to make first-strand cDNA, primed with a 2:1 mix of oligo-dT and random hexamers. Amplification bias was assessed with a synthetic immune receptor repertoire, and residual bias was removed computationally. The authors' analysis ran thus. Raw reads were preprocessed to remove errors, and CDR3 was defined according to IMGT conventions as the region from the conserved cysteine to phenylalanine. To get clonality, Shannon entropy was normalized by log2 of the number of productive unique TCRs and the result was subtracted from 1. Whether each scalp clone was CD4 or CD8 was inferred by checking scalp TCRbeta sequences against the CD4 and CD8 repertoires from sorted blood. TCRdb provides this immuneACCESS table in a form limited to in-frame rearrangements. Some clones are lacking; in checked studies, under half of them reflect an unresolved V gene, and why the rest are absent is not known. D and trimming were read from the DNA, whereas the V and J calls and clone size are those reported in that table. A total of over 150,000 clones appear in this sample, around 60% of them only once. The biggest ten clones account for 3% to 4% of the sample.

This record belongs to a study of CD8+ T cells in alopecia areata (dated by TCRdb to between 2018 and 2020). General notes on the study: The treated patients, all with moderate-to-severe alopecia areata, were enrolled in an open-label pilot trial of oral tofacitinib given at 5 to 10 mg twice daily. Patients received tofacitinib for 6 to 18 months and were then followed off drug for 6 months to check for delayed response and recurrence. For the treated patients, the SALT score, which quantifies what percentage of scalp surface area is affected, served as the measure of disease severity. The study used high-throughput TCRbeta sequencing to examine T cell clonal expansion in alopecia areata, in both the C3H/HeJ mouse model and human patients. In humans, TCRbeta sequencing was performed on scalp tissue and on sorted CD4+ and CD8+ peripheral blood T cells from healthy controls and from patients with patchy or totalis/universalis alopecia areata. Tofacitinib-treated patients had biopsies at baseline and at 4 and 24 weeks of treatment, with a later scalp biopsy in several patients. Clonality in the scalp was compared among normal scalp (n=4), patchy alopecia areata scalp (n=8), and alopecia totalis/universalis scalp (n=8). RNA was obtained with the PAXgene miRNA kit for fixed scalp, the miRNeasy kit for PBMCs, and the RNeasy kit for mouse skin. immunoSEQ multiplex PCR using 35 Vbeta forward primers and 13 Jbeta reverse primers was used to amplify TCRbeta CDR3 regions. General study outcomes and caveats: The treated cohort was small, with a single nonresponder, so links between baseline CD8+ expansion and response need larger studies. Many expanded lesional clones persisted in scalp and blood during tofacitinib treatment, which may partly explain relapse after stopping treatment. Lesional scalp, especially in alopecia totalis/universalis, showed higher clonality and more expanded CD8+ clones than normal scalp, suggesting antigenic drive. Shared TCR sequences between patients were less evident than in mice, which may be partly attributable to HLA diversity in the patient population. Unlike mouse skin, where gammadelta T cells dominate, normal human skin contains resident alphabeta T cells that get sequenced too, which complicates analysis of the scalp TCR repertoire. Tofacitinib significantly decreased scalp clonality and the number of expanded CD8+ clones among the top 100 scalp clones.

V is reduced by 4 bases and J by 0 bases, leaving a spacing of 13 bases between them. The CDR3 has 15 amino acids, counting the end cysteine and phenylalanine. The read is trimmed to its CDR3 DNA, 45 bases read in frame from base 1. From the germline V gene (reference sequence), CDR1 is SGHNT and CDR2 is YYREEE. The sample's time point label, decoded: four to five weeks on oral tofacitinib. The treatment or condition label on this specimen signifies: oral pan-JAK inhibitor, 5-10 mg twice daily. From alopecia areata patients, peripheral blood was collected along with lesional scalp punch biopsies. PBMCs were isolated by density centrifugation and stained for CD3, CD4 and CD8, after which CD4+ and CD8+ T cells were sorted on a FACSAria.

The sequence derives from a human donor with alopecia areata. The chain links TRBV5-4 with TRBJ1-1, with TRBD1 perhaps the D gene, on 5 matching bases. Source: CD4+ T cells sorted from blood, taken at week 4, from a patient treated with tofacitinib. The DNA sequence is TGTGCCAGCAGCCCTCCCAGGGAACTGAACACTGAAGCTTTCTTT. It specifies CASSPPRELNTEAFF.